Given below is one T cell receptor (beta chain) in context. One entry per CDR3 protein results from TCRdb running MiXCR on the PCR reads. The table lists approximately 630,000 distinct CDR3 sequences, 25% of them singletons. Sorted naive CD8 T cells were those defined as CD8+CD4-CCR7+CD45RA+. The CDR3 contains 15 residues. With 3 bases clipped from V and 6 bases from J, the junction kept 10 bases outside the gene matches. Germline values: CDR1 SGHKS, CDR2 YYEKEE (reference sequence). This sample was taken from a study of molecular identifiers for immune sequencing clone quantification. This rearrangement joins TRBV5-5 to TRBJ2-7, with 9 bases lining up with TRBD1. The receptor was isolated from a human donor in good health. Some libraries in this study had Jurkat cell RNA spiked in. The sequencing sample was made of naive CD8+ T cells from blood, with Jurkat cell RNA spiked in. Subset given: FACS-sorted CD8+CD4-CCR7+CD45RA+ naive T cells. The CDR3 loop is CASSWTGTGPPEQYF. CDR3 in DNA: TGTGCCAGCAGCTGGACCGGGACAGGGCCCCCCGAGCAGTACTTC.